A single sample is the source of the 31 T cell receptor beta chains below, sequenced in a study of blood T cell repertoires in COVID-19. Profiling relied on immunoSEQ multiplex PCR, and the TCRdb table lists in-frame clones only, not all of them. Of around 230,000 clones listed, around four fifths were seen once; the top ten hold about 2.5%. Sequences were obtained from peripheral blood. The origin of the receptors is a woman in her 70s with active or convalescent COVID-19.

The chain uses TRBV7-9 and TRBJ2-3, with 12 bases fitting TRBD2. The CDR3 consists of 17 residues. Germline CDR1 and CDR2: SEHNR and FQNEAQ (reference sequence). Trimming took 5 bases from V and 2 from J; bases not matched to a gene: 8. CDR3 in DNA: TGTGCCAGCAGCATTAAGACTAGCGGGGGAAACACAGATACGCAGTATTTT. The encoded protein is CASSIKTSGGNTDTQYF.

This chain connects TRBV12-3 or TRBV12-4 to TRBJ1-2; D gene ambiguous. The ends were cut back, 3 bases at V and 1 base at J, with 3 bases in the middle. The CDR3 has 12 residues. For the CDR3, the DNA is TGTGCCAGCAGTTTCCATAACTATGGCTACACCTTC. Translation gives CASSFHNYGYTF.

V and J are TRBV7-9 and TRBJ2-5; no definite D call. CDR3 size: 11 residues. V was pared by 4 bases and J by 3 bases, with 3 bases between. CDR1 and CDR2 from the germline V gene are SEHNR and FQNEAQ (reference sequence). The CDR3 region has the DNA TGTGCCAGCAGCTCAAAAGAGACCCAGTACTTC. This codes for CASSSKETQYF. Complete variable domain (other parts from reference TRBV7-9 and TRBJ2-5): DTGVSQNPRHKITKRGQNVTFRCDPISEHNRLYWYRQTLGQGPEFLTYFQNEAQLEKSRLLSDRFSAERPKGSFSTLEIQRTEQGDSAMYLCASSSKETQYFGPGTRLLVL.

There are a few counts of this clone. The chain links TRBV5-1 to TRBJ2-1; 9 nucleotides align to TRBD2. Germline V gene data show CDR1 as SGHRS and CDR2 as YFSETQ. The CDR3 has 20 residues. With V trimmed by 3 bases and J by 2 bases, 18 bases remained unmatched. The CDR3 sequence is CASSSGGSGRSKRTYNEQFF. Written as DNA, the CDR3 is TGCGCCAGCAGCTCGGGAGGTAGCGGGAGAAGTAAGAGGACCTACAATGAGCAGTTCTTC.

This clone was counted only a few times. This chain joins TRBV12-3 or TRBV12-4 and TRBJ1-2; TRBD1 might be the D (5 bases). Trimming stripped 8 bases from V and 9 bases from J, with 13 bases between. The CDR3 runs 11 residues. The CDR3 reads CASREAGRYTF. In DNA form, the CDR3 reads TGTGCCAGCCGTGAGGCGGGGCGCTACACCTTC.

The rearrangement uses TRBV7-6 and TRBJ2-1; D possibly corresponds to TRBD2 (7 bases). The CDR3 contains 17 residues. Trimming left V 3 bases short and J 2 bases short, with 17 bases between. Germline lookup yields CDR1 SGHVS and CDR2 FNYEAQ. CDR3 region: CASSLGGGASPYNEQFF. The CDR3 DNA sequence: TGTGCCAGCAGCTTGGGGGGGGGCGCGTCACCCTACAATGAGCAGTTCTTC.

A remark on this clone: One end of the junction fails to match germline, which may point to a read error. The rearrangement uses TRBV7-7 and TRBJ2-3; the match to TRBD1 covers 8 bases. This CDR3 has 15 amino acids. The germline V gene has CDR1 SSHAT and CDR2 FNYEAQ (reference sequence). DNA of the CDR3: TGTGCTAGCAGCCCAGGCAGGGGGCGCACAGATACGCAGTATTTT. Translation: CASSPGRGRTDTQYF.

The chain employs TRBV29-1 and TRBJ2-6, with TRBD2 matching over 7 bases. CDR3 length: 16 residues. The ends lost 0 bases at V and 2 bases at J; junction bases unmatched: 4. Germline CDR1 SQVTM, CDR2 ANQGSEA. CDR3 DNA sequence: TGCAGCGTTGAAGATCGGGGGGTCACTGGGGCCAACGTCCTGACTTTC. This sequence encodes CSVEDRGVTGANVLTF.

CDR3 amino acids: CASSLKLGTGDGYTF. In nucleotides, the CDR3 is TGTGCCAGCAGCTTAAAATTAGGGACAGGGGATGGCTACACCTTC. This chain links TRBV7-2 with TRBJ1-2; 10 bases are shared with TRBD1. The junction had 6 bases not matched to a gene; V was cut back by 2 bases and J by 6 bases. Germline loops: CDR1 SGHTA, CDR2 FQGNSA. This CDR3 is built from 15 residues.

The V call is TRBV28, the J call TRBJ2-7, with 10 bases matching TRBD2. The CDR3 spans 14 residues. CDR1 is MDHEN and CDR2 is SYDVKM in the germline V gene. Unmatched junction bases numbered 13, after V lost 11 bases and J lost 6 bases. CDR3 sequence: CAVRTSLAGVEQYF. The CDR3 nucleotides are TGTGCCGTGAGAACAAGTCTAGCGGGAGTCGAGCAGTACTTC.

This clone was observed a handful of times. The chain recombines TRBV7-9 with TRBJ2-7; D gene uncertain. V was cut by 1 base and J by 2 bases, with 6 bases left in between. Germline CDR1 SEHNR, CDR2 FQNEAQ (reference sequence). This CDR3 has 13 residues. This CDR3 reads CASSLVGTYEQYF. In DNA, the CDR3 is TGTGCCAGCAGCTTAGTGGGCACCTACGAGCAGTACTTC. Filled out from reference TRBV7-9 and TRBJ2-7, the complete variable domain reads DTGVSQNPRHKITKRGQNVTFRCDPISEHNRLYWYRQTLGQGPEFLTYFQNEAQLEKSRLLSDRFSAERPKGSFSTLEIQRTEQGDSAMYLCASSLVGTYEQYFGPGTRLTVT.

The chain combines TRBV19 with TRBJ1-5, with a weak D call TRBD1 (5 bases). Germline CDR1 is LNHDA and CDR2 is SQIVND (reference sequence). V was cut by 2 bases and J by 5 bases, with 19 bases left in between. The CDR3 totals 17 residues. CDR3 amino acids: CASSIILGGGQDQPQHF. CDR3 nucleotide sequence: TGTGCCAGTAGTATAATCCTCGGGGGGGGTCAAGATCAGCCCCAGCATTTT.

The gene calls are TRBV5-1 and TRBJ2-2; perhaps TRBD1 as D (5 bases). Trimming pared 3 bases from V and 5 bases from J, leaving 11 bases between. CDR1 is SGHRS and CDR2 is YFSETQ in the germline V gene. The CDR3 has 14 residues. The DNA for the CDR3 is TGCGCCAGCAGCTGGGGCAGCAAAACCGGGGAGCTGTTTTTT. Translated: CASSWGSKTGELFF. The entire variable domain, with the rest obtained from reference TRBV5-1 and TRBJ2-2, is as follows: KAGVTQTPRYLIKTRGQQVTLSCSPISGHRSVSWYQQTPGQGLQFLFEYFSETQRNKGNFPGRFSGRQFSNSRSEMNVSTLELGDSALYLCASSWGSKTGELFFGEGSRLTVL.

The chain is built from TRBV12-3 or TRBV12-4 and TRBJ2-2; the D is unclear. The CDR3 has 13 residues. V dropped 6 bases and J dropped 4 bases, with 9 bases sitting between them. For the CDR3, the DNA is TGTGCCAGCAGACTCACTGCCACCGGGGAGCTGTTTTTT. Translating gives CASRLTATGELFF.

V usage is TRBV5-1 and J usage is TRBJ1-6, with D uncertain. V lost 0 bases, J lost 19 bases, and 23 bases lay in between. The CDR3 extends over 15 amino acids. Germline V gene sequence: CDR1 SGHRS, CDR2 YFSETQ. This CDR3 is CASSLGPGFTQRRHF. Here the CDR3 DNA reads TGCGCCAGCAGCTTGGGCCCGGGATTCACCCAGAGGCGACACTTT.

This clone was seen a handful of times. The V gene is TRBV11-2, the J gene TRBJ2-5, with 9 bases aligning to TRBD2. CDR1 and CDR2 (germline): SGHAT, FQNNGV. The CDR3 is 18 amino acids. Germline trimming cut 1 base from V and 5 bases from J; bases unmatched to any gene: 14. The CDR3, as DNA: TGTGCCAGCAGCTTAGGGCCAGCGGGAGGAGCCCGAGGGGAGACCCAGTACTTC. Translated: CASSLGPAGGARGETQYF.

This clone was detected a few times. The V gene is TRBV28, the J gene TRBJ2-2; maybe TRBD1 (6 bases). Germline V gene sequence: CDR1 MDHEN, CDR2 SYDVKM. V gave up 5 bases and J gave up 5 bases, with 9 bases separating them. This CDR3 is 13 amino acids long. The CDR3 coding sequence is TGTGCCAGCAGTACGAGGGGGACCGGGGAGCTGTTTTTT. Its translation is CASSTRGTGELFF.

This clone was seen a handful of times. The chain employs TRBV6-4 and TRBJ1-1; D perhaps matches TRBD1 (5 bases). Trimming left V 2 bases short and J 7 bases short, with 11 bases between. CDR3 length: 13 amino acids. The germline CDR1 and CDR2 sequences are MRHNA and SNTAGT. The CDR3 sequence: CASSDGAGREAFF. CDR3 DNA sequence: TGTGCCAGCAGTGACGGGGCAGGGCGTGAAGCTTTCTTT.

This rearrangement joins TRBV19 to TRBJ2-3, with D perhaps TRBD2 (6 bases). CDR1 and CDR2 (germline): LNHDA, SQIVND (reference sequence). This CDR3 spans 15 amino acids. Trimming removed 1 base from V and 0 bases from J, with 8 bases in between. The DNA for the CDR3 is TGTGCCAGTAGTATAGCGCGGGGTAGCACAGATACGCAGTATTTT. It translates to CASSIARGSTDTQYF. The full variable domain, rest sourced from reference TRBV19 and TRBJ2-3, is DGGITQSPKYLFRKEGQNVTLSCEQNLNHDAMYWYRQDPGQGLRLIYYSQIVNDFQKGDIAEGYSVSREKKESFPLTVTSAQKNPTAFYLCASSIARGSTDTQYFGPGTRLTVL.

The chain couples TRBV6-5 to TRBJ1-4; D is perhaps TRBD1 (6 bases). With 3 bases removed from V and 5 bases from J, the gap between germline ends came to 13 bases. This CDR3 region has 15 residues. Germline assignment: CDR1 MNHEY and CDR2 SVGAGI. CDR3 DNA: TGTGCCAGCAGTTATAGAACAGGGCTAAATGAAAAACTGTTTTTT. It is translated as CASSYRTGLNEKLFF.

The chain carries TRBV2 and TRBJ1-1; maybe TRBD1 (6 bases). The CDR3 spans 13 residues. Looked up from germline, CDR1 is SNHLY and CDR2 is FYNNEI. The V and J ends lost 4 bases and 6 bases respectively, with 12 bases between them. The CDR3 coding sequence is TGTGCCAGCAGTGGTACAGGGAGTGCTGAAGCTTTCTTT. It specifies CASSGTGSAEAFF.

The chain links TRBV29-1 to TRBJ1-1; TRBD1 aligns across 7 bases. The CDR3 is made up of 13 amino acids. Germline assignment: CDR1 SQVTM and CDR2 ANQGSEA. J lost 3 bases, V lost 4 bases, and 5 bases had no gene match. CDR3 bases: TGCAGCGTTGTAAATACAGGGGACACTGAAGCTTTCTTT. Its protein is CSVVNTGDTEAFF.

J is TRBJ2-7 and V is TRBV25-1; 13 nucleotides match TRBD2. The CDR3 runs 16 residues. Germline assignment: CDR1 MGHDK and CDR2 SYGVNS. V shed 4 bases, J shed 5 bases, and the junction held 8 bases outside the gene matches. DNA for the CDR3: TGTGCCAGCAGTGTACTAGCGGGGGGGCCATACAACGAGCAGTACTTC. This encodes CASSVLAGGPYNEQYF.

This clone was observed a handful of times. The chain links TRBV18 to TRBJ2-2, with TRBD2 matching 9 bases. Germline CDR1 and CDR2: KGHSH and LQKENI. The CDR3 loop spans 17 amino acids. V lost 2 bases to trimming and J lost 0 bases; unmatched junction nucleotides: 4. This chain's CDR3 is CASSPRAGGSNTGELFF. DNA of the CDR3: TGTGCCAGCTCACCAAGAGCGGGAGGTTCGAACACCGGGGAGCTGTTTTTT. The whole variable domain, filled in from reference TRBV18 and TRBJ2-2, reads NAGVMQNPRHLVRRRGQEARLRCSPMKGHSHVYWYRQLPEEGLKFMVYLQKENIIDESGMPKERFSAEFPKEGPSILRIQQVVRGDSAAYFCASSPRAGGSNTGELFFGEGSRLTVL.

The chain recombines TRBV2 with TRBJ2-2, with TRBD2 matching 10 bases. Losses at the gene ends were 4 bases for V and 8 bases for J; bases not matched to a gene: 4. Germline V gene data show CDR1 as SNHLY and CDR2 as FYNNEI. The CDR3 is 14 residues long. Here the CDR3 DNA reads TGTGCCAGCAGTGTTCAAGCGGGAGGGGGGGAGCTGTTTTTT. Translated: CASSVQAGGGELFF.

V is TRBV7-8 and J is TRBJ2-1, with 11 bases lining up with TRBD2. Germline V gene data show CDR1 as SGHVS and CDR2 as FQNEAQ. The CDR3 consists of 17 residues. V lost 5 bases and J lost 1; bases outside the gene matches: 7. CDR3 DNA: TGTGCCAGCAGCACCGACTGGACTAGCGGGTCCTACAATGAGCAGTTCTTC. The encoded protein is CASSTDWTSGSYNEQFF.

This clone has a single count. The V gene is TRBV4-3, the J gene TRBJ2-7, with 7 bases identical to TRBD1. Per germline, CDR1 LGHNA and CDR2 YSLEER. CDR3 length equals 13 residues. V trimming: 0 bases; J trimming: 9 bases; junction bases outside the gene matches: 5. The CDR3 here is CASSQDVDRRQYF. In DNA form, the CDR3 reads TGCGCCAGCAGCCAAGATGTGGACAGGCGGCAGTACTTC.

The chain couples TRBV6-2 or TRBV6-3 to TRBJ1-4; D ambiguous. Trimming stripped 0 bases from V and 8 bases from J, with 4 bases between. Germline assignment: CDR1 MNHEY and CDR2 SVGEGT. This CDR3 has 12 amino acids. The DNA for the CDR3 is TGTGCCAGCAGTTACTCGCAGGAAAAACTGTTTTTT. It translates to CASSYSQEKLFF.

The DNA for the CDR3 is TGTGCCAGCAGTTTGTATCTAGCGGACCAAGAGACCCAGTACTTC. Translating it yields CASSLYLADQETQYF. V is TRBV28 and J is TRBJ2-5; TRBD2 matches 7 bases. V was clipped by 3 bases and J by 0 bases; unmatched bases: 4. Germline CDR1 MDHEN, CDR2 SYDVKM. The CDR3 length is 15 residues.

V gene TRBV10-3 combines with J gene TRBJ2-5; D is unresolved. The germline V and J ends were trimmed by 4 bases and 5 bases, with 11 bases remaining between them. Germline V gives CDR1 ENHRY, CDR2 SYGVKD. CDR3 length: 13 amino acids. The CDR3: CAISGNPGETQYF. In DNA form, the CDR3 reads TGTGCCATCAGTGGGAACCCCGGGGAGACCCAGTACTTC.

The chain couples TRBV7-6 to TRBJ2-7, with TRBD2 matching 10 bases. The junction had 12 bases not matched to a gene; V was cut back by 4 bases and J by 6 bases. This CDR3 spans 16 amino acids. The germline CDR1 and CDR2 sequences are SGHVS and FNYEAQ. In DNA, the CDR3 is TGTGCCAGCAGCTCACGGAAGGGGACTAGCGTTGGCGAGCAGTACTTC. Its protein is CASSSRKGTSVGEQYF. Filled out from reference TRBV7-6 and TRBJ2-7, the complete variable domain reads GAGVSQSPRYKVTKRGQDVALRCDPISGHVSLYWYRQALGQGPEFLTYFNYEAQQDKSGLPNDRFSAERPEGSISTLTIQRTEQRDSAMYRCASSSRKGTSVGEQYFGPGTRLTVT.